The 5 T cell receptor beta chains presented below share a single source sample, sequenced in a study of cytomegalovirus exposure and HLA in healthy donors. Primers included in the PCR were 60 Vbeta and 13 Jbeta primers. Some clones are missing from TCRdb's copy, which holds only in-frame ones; the method was immunoSEQ multiplex PCR. The data hold approximately 200,000 clones, with roughly 72% observed a single time. Sequencing used PBMCs. The receptors were sampled from a young man in good health and CMV-seronegative.

This rearrangement joins TRBV2 to TRBJ1-1, with 9 positions matching TRBD1. Germline CDR1 is SNHLY and CDR2 is FYNNEI. CDR3 length: 16 amino acids. The trim removed 6 bases at V and 1 base at J, leaving 9 bases unmatched. Here the CDR3 DNA reads TGTGCCAGCAGGAAGGTCGGGGACAGGGCGAACACTGAAGCTTTCTTT. Protein: CASRKVGDRANTEAFF.

This CDR3 reads CASTLSVGIGYSYEQYF. CDR3 DNA: TGTGCCAGCACTCTGTCCGTGGGCATCGGCTACTCCTACGAGCAGTACTTC. The rearrangement joins TRBV28 to TRBJ2-7; D ambiguous. The CDR3 loop spans 17 amino acids. Looked up from germline, CDR1 is MDHEN and CDR2 is SYDVKM. Trimming cost V 7 bases and J 0 bases, with 22 bases left between them.

The J gene is TRBJ2-7, the V gene TRBV30, with 7 nucleotides matching TRBD2. Per germline, CDR1 GTSNPN and CDR2 SVGIG (reference sequence). The CDR3 runs to 12 residues. The V and J ends lost 5 bases and 8 bases, in that order; junction bases with no gene match: 9. The CDR3, as DNA: TGTGCCTGGGGCCCTGGGGGGGATAAGCAGTACTTC. Translating it yields CAWGPGGDKQYF.

The chain has TRBV27 and TRBJ1-5, with 7 bases lining up with TRBD1. Germline-derived CDR1 and CDR2 are MNHEY and SMNVEV (reference sequence). V dropped 2 bases and J dropped 5; count of bases not matched to a gene: 6. This CDR3 comprises 15 residues. The CDR3 DNA is TGTGCCAGCAGTTTAGAGGGGGCGAGGTATCAGCCCCAGCATTTT. As protein: CASSLEGARYQPQHF.

The rearrangement joins TRBV27 to TRBJ2-3; weak D call: TRBD2 (6 bases). V gave up 3 bases and J gave up 8 bases, with 9 bases separating them. Germline V gives CDR1 MNHEY, CDR2 SMNVEV (reference sequence). This CDR3 spans 12 amino acids. This chain's CDR3 is CASSLEGSTQYF. For the CDR3, the DNA is TGTGCCAGCAGTTTGGAGGGCAGTACGCAGTATTTT.